Included here is one T cell receptor (beta chain) sequence, with context. This specimen belongs to a study of blood T cell repertoires in COVID-19. The overall study: From the United States, Italy and Spain came samples of acute and convalescent COVID-19. From T cells, B-cell-depleted T cells, or PBMCs came the material, which was cDNA or gDNA.

The CDR3 has 16 amino acids. The J segment lost 3 bases and the V segment lost 8 bases, leaving 12 bases of the junction unmatched. Germline-derived CDR1 and CDR2 are WNHNN and SYGVQD (reference sequence). As originally analysed: Scientists estimated how many nucleated cells there were by amplifying reference gene primers. Using immunoSEQ multiplex PCR, the repertoire was profiled, and TCRdb retains in-frame clones only, with some absent. That table furnishes V, J and clone size, whereas the DNA furnished D and trimming. The repertoire consists of about 130,000 clones, with approximately 81% occurring once and the leading ten covering around 5.5%.

The receptor comes from a man in his 60s with acute or convalescent COVID-19. The chain links TRBV10-1 to TRBJ1-1, with TRBD1 matching over 10 bases. The specimen sequenced was peripheral blood. The CDR3 here is CASLYTSGTGDTEAFF. The CDR3 DNA reads as TGCGCCAGCCTCTATACTTCCGGGACAGGGGACACTGAAGCTTTCTTT.